This TCR beta chain was sequenced for a study of PD-L1 blockade in urothelial cancer. The method was immunoSEQ multiplex PCR; TCRdb's version includes in-frame clones alone and lacks a portion of them. The sample consists of tens of thousands of clones, about 90% of them appearing once. Described time point: pretreatment peripheral blood. All patients handed over anywhere from 1 to 8 samples, pretreatment and on-treatment. This specimen was PBMCs, taken around atezolizumab (anti-PD-L1) treatment. The TCR comes from a man aged 55 to 70 with urothelial cancer.

The CDR3 DNA reads as TGCAGCGTTGTCAGGGGCTCCTACAATGAGCAGTTCTTC. It is translated as CSVVRGSYNEQFF. The chain is built from TRBV29-1 and TRBJ2-1, with D possibly being TRBD1 (6 bases). The CDR3 is 13 residues long. Germline loops: CDR1 SQVTM, CDR2 ANQGSEA. The V end lost 4 bases, the J end lost 0 bases, and 7 bases lay between the germline ends.